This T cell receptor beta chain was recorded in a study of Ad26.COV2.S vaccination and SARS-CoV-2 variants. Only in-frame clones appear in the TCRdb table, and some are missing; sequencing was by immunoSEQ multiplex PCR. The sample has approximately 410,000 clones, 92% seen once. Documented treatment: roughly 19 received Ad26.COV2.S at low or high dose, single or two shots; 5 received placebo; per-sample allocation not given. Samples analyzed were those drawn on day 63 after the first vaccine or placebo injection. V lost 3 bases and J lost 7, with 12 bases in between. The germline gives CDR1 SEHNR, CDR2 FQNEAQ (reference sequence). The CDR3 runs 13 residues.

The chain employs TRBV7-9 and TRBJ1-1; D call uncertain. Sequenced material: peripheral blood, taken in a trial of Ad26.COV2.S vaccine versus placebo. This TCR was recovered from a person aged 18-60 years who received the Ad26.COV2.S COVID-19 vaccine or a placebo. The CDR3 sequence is CASSFIFDNEAFF. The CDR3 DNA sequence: TGTGCCAGCAGCTTCATCTTCGACAATGAAGCTTTCTTT. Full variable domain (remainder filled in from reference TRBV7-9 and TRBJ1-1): DTGVSQNPRHKITKRGQNVTFRCDPISEHNRLYWYRQTLGQGPEFLTYFQNEAQLEKSRLLSDRFSAERPKGSFSTLEIQRTEQGDSAMYLCASSFIFDNEAFFGQGTRLTVV.